In this sample, the clone carrying this TCR beta chain turned up many times. Its target is not known. Treatment here: PENTA 11 planned treatment interruption arm or continuous ART arm. Cryopreserved PBMC samples required at least 5 million viable cells. Unique molecular identifiers were included in an RNA-based 3' RACE TCR library. From the 3' RACE reads, TCRdb called clonotypes with MiXCR, one entry per CDR3 protein. The top ten clones hold about 0.7% of a sample with about 50,000 distinct CDR3 sequences, roughly 4.5% of them seen once. This entry belongs to a study of HIV-infected children after antiretroviral therapy interruption. General observations from the study: Some non-naive CD45RA+ T cells might be present among sorted naive cells.

Looked up from germline, CDR1 is KGHDR and CDR2 is SFDVKD. With V trimmed by 7 bases and J by 5 bases, 5 bases remained unmatched. This CDR3 has 14 residues. The sample in question was CD45RA+ CD4+ T cells from PBMCs, pooled from several time points, obtained from a donor given antiretroviral therapy, either interrupted or continuous. Subset specified: naive CD4+ CD45RA+ CD45RO- T cells. This chain links TRBV24-1 with TRBJ2-1; TRBD2 aligns across 9 bases. The source of this sequence is a pool of human donors with HIV. CDR3 sequence: CATRAGGTNNEQFF. The CDR3 DNA is TGTGCCACCAGGGCGGGGGGGACCAACAATGAGCAGTTCTTC.